The source of this TCR beta chain is a study of cytotoxic CD8 clonotypes in ibrutinib-treated CLL. To note about this clone: Antigen unknown. Other DNA sequences within the sample encode an identical CDR3.

Trimming left V 0 bases short and J 3 bases short, with 5 bases between. This CDR3 is built from 13 residues. Looked up from germline, CDR1 is SGHDT and CDR2 is YYEEEE. Produced via immunoSEQ multiplex PCR; TCRdb's table is partial and in-frame only. The sample consists of some 7,000 clones, 70% to 85% of them appearing once. Study results and caveats: Public clonotypes, an uncommon group, contracted or remained stable on treatment.

With cryopreserved PBMCs as the source, roughly 1.8 micrograms of genomic DNA went to TCR beta libraries. This clonotype was obtained from a human donor with chronic lymphocytic leukemia. The sample was PBMCs, taken before ibrutinib treatment. V usage is TRBV5-6 and J usage is TRBJ2-3, with D possibly being TRBD1 (5 bases). The CDR3 region has the DNA TGTGCCAGCAGCTTGGCAGGGACAGATACGCAGTATTTT. Encoded protein: CASSLAGTDTQYF.